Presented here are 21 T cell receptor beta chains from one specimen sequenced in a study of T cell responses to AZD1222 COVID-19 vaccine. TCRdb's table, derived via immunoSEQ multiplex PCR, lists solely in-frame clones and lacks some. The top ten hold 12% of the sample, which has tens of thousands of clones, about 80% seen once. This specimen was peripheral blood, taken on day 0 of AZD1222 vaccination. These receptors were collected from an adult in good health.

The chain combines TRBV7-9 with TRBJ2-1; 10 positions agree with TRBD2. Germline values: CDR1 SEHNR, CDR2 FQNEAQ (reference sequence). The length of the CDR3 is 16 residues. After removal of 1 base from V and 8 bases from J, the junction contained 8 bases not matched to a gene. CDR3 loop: CASSLVSGGAADEQFF. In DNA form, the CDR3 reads TGTGCCAGCAGCTTAGTGAGCGGGGGGGCGGCCGATGAGCAGTTCTTC.

CDR3 protein: CASGFRGGEKLFF. CDR3 nucleotides: TGCGCCAGCGGTTTCCGGGGCGGTGAAAAACTGTTTTTT. The V call is TRBV5-1, the J call TRBJ1-4, with a tentative D call TRBD1 (5 bases). Between the trimmed V and J ends, which lost 7 bases and 7 bases, there was a span of 14 bases. CDR3 length equals 13 residues. The germline gives CDR1 SGHRS, CDR2 YFSETQ.

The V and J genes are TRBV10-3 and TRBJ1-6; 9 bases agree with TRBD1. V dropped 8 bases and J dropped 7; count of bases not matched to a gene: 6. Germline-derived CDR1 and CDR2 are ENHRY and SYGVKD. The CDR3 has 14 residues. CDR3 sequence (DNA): TGTGCCATCGGGGGACAGGGCGGCAATTCACCCCTCCACTTT. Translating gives CAIGGQGGNSPLHF.

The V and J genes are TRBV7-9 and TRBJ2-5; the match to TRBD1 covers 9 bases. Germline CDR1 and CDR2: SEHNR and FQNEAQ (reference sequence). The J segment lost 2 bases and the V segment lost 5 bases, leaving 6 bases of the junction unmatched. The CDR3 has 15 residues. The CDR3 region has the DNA TGTGCCAGCAGCCCCGGGACAGGGTGGCAAGAGACCCAGTACTTC. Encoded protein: CASSPGTGWQETQYF.

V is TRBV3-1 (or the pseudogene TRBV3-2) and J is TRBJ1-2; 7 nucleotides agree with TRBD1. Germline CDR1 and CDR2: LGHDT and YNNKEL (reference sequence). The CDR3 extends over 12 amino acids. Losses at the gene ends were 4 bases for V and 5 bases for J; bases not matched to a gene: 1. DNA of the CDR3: TGTGCCAGCAGCCCGACAGGGTATGGCTACACCTTC. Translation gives CASSPTGYGYTF.

CDR3 region: CASSQDLTVNYGYTF. The CDR3 coding sequence is TGTGCCAGCAGCCAAGATTTGACAGTTAACTATGGCTACACCTTC. The chain links TRBV14 to TRBJ1-2, with D maybe TRBD1 (5 bases). Germline values: CDR1 SGHDN, CDR2 FVKESK. V gave up 0 bases and J gave up 1 base, with 9 bases separating them. The CDR3 totals 15 residues.

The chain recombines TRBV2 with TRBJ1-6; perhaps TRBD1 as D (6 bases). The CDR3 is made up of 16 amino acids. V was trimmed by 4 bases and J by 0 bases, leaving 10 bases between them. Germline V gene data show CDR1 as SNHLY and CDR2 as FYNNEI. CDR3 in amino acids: CASSAGASSYNSPLHF. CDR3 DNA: TGTGCCAGCAGTGCAGGGGCCAGCTCCTATAATTCACCCCTCCACTTT. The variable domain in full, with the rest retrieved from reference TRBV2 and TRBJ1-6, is EPEVTQTPSHQVTQMGQEVILRCVPISNHLYFYWYRQILGQKVEFLVSFYNNEISEKSEIFDDQFSVERPDGSNFTLKIRSTKLEDSAMYFCASSAGASSYNSPLHFGNGTRLTVT.

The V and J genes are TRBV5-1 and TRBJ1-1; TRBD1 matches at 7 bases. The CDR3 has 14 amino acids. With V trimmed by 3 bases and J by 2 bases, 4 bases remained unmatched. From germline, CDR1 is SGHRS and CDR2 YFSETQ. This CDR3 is CASSWGQSNTEAFF. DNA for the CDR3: TGCGCCAGCAGCTGGGGACAGTCTAACACTGAAGCTTTCTTT.

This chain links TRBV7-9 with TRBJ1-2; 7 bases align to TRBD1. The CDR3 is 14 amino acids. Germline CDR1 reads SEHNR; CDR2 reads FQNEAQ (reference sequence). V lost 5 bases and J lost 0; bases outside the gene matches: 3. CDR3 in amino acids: CASSTGTANYGYTF. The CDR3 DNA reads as TGTGCCAGCAGCACCGGGACAGCTAACTATGGCTACACCTTC.

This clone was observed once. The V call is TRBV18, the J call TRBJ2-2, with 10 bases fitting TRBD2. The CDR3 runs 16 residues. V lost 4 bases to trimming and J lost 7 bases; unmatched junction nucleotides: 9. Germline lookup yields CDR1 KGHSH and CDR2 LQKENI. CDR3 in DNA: TGTGCCAGCTCACTTCTTCCGGGACTAGCGAGCGGGGAGCTGTTTTTT. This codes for CASSLLPGLASGELFF.

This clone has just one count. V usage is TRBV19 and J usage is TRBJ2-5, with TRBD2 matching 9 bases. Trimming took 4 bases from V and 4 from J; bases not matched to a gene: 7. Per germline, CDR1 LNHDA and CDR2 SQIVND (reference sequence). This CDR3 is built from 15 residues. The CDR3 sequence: CASSNERGEGETQYF. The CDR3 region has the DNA TGTGCCAGTAGTAACGAGCGGGGGGAGGGAGAGACCCAGTACTTC.

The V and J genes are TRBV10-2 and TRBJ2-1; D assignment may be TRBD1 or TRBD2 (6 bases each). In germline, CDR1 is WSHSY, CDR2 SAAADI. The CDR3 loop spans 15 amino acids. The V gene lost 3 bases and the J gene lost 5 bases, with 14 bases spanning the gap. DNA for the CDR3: TGCGCCAGCAGTGATATAAGGGGGGCCCACAATGAGCAGTTCTTC. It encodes CASSDIRGAHNEQFF.

CDR3 loop: CAISDAREQFF. The CDR3 DNA follows: TGTGCCATCAGTGATGCTAGGGAGCAGTTCTTC. The rearrangement uses TRBV10-3 and TRBJ2-1, with D unclear. The V end was cut by 3 bases, the J end by 10 bases, with 7 bases between. The CDR3 extends over 11 amino acids. Germline CDR1 ENHRY, CDR2 SYGVKD.

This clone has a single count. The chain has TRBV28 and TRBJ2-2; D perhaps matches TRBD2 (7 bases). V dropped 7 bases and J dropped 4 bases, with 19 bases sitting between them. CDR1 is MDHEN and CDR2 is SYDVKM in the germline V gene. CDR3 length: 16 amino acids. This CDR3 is CASNHNRGAGTGELFF. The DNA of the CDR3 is TGTGCCAGCAATCACAATCGGGGGGCGGGCACCGGGGAGCTGTTTTTT.

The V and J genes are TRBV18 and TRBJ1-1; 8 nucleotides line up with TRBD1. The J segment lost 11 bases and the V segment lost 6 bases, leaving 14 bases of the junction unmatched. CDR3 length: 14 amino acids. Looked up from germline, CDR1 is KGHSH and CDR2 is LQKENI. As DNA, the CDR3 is TGTGCCAGCTCTCCCGGACAGGGAGAGGGCGTGGCTTTCTTT. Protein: CASSPGQGEGVAFF.

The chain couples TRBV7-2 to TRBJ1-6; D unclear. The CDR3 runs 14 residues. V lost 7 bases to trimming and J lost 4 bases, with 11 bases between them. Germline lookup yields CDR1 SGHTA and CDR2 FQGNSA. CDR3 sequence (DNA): TGTGCCAGCAACGACGGTGTATATAATTCACCCCTCCACTTT. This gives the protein CASNDGVYNSPLHF.

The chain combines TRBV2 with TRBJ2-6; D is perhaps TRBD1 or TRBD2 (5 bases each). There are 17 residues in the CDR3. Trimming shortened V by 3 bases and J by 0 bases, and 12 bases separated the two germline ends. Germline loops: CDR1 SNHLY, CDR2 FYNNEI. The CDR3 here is CASSEGRRSSGANVLTF. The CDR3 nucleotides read TGTGCCAGCAGTGAGGGACGACGATCCTCTGGGGCCAACGTCCTGACTTTC.

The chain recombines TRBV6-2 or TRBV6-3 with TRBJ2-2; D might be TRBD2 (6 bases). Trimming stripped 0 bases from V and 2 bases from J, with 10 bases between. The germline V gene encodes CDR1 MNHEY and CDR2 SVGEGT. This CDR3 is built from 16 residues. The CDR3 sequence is CASSYSLGLNTGELFF. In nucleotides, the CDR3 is TGTGCCAGCAGTTACTCGTTGGGACTTAACACCGGGGAGCTGTTTTTT.

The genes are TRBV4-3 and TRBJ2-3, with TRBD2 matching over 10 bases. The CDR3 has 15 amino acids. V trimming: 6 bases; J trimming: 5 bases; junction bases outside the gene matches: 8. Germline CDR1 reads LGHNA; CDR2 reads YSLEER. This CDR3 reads CASRQQLAGQDTQYF. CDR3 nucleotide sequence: TGCGCCAGCAGACAACAACTAGCGGGGCAAGATACGCAGTATTTT.

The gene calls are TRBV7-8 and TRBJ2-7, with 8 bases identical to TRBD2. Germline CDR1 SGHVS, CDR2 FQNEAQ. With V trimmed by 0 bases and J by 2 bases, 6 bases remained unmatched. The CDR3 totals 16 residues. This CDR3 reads CASSLASSGGAYEQYF. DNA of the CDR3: TGTGCCAGCAGCTTAGCTTCCAGCGGGGGAGCCTACGAGCAGTACTTC.

The CDR3 is CASSTLTGGNLEQYF. The CDR3 nucleotides read TGTGCCAGCAGCACGCTAACAGGGGGCAATCTCGAGCAGTACTTC. V is TRBV5-4 and J is TRBJ2-7, with 9 nucleotides matching TRBD1. Germline V gene sequence: CDR1 SGHNT, CDR2 YYREEE (reference sequence). The CDR3 covers 15 residues. J was trimmed by 6 bases and V by 4 bases; bases with no gene match: 11. Full variable domain (rest looked up from reference TRBV5-4 and TRBJ2-7): ETGVTQSPTHLIKTRGQQVTLRCSSQSGHNTVSWYQQALGQGPQFIFQYYREEENGRGNFPPRFSGLQFPNYSSELNVNALELDDSALYLCASSTLTGGNLEQYFGPGTRLTVT.